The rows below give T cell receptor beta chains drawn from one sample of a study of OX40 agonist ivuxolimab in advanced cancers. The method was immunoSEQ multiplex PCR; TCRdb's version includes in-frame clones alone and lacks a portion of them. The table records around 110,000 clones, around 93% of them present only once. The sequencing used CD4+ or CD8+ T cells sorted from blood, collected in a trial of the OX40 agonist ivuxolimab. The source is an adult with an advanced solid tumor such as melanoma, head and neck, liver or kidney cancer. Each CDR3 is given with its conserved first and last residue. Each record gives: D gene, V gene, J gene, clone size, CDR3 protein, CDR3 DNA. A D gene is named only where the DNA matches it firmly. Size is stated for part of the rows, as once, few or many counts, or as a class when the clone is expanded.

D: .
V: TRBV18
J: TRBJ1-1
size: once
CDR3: CASSPPHSRNTEAFF
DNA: TGTGCCAGCTCACCCCCACACAGCAGGAACACTGAAGCTTTCTTT

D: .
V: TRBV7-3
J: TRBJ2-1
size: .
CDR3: CASRAEGIYNEQFF
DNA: TGTGCCAGTCGGGCAGAAGGGATATACAATGAGCAGTTCTTC

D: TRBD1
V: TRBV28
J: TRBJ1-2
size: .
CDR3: CASSSDRVRGYTF
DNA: TGTGCCAGCAGCTCCGACAGGGTTCGTGGCTACACCTTC

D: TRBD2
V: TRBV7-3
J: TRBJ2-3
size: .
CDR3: CASSPMTSSTQYF
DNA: TGTGCCAGCAGCCCAATGACTAGCTCTACGCAGTATTTT

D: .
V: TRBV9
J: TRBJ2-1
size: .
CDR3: CASTVGLARDEQFF
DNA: TGTGCCAGCACCGTGGGGCTAGCGCGCGATGAGCAGTTCTTC

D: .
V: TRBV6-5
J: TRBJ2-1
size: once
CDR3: CASSRPSEGYNEQFF
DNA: TGTGCCAGCAGCCGCCCTAGCGAGGGGTACAATGAGCAGTTCTTC

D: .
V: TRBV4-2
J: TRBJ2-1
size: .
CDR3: CASTNEEGFPYNEQFF
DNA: TGTGCCAGCACCAACGAGGAAGGGTTTCCCTACAATGAGCAGTTCTTC

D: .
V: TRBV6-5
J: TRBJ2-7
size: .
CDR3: CASSYSQGDEQYF
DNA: TGTGCCAGCAGTTACTCCCAGGGTGACGAGCAGTACTTC

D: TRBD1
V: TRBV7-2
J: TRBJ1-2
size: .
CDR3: CASSPSTGGAGYTF
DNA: TGTGCCAGCAGCCCCTCAACAGGGGGCGCTGGCTACACCTTC

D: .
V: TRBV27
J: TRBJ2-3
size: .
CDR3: CASRGLNTRPSTDTQYF
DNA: TGTGCCAGCAGGGGCCTCAACACACGACCTAGCACAGATACGCAGTATTTT

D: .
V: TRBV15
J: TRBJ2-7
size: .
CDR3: CATSRDRREQYF
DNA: TGTGCCACCAGCAGAGACAGGAGGGAGCAGTACTTC

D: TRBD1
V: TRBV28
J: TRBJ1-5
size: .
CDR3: CASSLSGQNIYSNQPQHF
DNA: TGTGCCAGCAGTTTATCGGGACAGAATATCTATAGCAATCAGCCCCAGCATTTT

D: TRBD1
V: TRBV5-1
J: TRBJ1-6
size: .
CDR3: CASSLGDRGFSPLHF
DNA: TGCGCCAGCAGCTTGGGTGACAGGGGGTTTTCACCCCTCCACTTT

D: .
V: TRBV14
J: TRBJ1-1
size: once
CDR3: CASSQYADWEAFF
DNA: TGTGCCAGCAGCCAATACGCGGATTGGGAAGCTTTCTTT

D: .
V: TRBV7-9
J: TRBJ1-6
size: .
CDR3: CASSLPHSPLHF
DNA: TGTGCCAGCAGCCTTCCCCACTCACCCCTCCACTTT

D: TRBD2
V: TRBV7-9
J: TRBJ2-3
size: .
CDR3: CASTSGLAGGVTDTQYF
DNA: TGTGCCAGCACATCGGGCCTAGCGGGAGGAGTTACAGATACGCAGTATTTT

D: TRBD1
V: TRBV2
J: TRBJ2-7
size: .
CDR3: CASSEQRPLAGGQYF
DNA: TGTGCCAGCAGTGAACAACGTCCACTGGCAGGGGGGCAGTACTTC

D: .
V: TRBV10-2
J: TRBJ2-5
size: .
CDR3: CASSESMIQETQYF
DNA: TGCGCCAGCAGTGAGTCGATGATCCAAGAGACCCAGTACTTC

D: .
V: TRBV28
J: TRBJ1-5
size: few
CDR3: CATARGSNQPQHF
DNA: TGTGCCACGGCCAGGGGAAGCAATCAGCCCCAGCATTTT

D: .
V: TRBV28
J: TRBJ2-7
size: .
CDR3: CASTPSGRSYEQYF
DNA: TGTGCCAGCACTCCTTCGGGCCGTTCCTACGAGCAGTACTTC

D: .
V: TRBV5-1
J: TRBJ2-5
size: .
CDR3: CASSNPEETQYF
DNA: TGCGCCAGCAGCAACCCAGAAGAGACCCAGTACTTC

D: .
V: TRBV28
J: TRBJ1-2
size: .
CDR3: CASSQILGPGGDYGYTF
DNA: TGTGCCAGCAGTCAGATTCTGGGCCCCGGTGGGGACTATGGCTACACCTTC

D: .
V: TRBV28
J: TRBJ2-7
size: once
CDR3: CATRLGGPYEQYF
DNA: TGTGCCACCCGGTTGGGAGGCCCCTACGAGCAGTACTTC

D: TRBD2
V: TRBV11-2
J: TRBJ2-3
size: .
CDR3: CASSRGGQPPGDTQYF
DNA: TGTGCCAGCAGCCGGGGGGGCCAGCCCCCTGGGGATACGCAGTATTTT

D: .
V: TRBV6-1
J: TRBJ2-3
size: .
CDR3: CASGSGNTDTQYF
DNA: TGTGCCAGCGGGTCGGGAAACACAGATACGCAGTATTTT

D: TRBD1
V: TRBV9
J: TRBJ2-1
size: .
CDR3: CASSGPNRQGYNEQFF
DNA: TGTGCCAGCAGCGGCCCGAATAGACAGGGCTACAATGAGCAGTTCTTC

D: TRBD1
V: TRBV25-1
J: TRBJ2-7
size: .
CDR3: CASSPLLGQGQSYEQYF
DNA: TGTGCCAGCAGTCCACTCCTGGGACAGGGGCAGTCCTACGAGCAGTACTTC

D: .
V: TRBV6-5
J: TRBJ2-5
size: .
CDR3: CASSYSRAGNQETQYF
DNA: TGTGCCAGCAGTTACTCGAGAGCGGGTAATCAAGAGACCCAGTACTTC

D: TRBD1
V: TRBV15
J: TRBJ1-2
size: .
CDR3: CATSREPTGDGGYTF
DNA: TGTGCCACCAGCAGAGAGCCGACAGGGGATGGCGGCTACACCTTC

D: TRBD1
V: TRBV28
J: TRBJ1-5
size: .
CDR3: CASSSTGGVNQPQHF
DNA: TGTGCCAGCAGCTCGACAGGGGGCGTCAATCAGCCCCAGCATTTT

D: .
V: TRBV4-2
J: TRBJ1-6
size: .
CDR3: CASSPGTGYNSPLHF
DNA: TGTGCCAGCAGCCCGGGGACGGGATATAATTCACCCCTCCACTTT

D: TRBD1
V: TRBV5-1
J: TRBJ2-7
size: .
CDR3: CASSLVMDRAYEQYF
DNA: TGCGCCAGCAGCTTGGTTATGGACAGGGCTTACGAGCAGTACTTC

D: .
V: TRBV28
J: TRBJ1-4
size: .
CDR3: CASRSNEKLFF
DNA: TGTGCCAGCAGATCTAATGAAAAACTGTTTTTT

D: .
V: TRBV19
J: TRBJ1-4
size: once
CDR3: CASSIGEGHNEKLFF
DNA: TGTGCCAGTAGTATAGGCGAGGGGCACAATGAAAAACTGTTTTTT

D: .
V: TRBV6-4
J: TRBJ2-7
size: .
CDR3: CASSRQASSTYEQYF
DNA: TGTGCCAGCAGCCGTCAGGCTTCATCGACCTACGAGCAGTACTTC

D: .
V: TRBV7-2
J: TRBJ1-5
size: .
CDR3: CASSPDRAPRQPQHF
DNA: TGTGCCAGCAGCCCCGATCGGGCCCCCAGACAGCCCCAGCATTTT

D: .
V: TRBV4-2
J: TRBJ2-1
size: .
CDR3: CASSPTVDYNEQFF
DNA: TGTGCCAGCAGCCCTACGGTGGACTACAATGAGCAGTTCTTC

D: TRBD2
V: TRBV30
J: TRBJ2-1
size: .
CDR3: CAWSVPRGGTNEQFF
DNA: TGTGCCTGGAGTGTTCCGCGGGGAGGGACGAATGAGCAGTTCTTC

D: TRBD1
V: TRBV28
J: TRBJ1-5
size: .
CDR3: CASSSAGDSYSNQPQHF
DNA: TGTGCCAGCAGCTCCGCTGGGGACAGCTATAGCAATCAGCCCCAGCATTTT

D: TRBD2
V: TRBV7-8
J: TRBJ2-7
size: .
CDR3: CASSSLGVAGGYEQYF
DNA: TGTGCCAGCAGCTCCCTAGGGGTAGCGGGAGGTTACGAGCAGTACTTC

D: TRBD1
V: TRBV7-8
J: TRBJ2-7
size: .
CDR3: CASSLRGQAYEQYF
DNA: TGTGCCAGCAGCTTACGGGGACAGGCCTACGAGCAGTACTTC

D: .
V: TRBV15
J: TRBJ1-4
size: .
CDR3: CATSRDQFAGKKLFF
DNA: TGTGCCACCAGCAGAGATCAGTTTGCAGGGAAAAAACTGTTTTTT

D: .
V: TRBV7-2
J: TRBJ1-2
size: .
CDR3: CASSRNPALYGYTF
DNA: TGTGCCAGCAGCCGTAACCCCGCCTTATATGGCTACACCTTC

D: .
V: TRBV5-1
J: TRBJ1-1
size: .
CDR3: CASNRMGYEGTEAFF
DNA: TGCGCCAGCAATAGGATGGGATACGAGGGCACTGAAGCTTTCTTT

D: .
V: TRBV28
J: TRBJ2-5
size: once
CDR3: CASSLSGRLQETQYF
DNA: TGTGCCAGCAGTCTTAGTGGACGGTTACAAGAGACCCAGTACTTC

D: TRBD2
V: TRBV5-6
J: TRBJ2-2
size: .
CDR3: CASSSVLAGANTGELFF
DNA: TGTGCCAGCAGCTCGGTTCTAGCGGGGGCGAACACCGGGGAGCTGTTTTTT

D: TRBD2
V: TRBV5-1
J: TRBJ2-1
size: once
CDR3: CASSGGLAGFNEQFF
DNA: TGCGCCAGCAGTGGGGGACTAGCCGGATTCAATGAGCAGTTCTTC

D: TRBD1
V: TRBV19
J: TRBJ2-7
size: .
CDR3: CASRLDRGHQEQYF
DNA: TGTGCCAGTAGATTAGACAGGGGGCACCAAGAGCAGTACTTC

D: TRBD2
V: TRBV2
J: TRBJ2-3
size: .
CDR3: CASMNAGGRIDTQYF
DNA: TGTGCCAGCATGAACGCGGGGGGGCGGATAGATACGCAGTATTTT

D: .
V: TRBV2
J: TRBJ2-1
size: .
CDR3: CASSWGAGSYNEQFF
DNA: TGTGCCAGCAGTTGGGGGGCCGGGTCCTACAATGAGCAGTTCTTC

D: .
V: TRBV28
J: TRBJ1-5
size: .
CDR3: CASREVPQPQHF
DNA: TGTGCCAGCAGAGAAGTCCCTCAGCCCCAGCATTTT

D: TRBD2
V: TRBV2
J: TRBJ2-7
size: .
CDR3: CASSPRGSGGASYEQYF
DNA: TGTGCCAGCAGCCCCCGGGGTAGCGGGGGGGCTTCCTACGAGCAGTACTTC

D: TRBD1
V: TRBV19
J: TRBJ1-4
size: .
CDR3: CASSQTTTGRGEKLFF
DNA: TGTGCCAGTAGTCAAACGACGACAGGGAGGGGCGAAAAACTGTTTTTT

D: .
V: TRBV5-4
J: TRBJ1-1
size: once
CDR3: CASSLGFSQPNTEAFF
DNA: TGTGCCAGCAGCTTAGGATTCAGTCAGCCGAACACTGAAGCTTTCTTT